The clone carrying this TCR beta chain was recorded a few times. The CDR3 length is 15 residues. Trimming cost V 5 bases and J 0 bases; bases outside gene matches: 6. Germline V gives CDR1 SGHTA, CDR2 FQGNSA. Clones were sequenced by immunoSEQ multiplex PCR, and TCRdb holds only the in-frame ones, with some missing. The sample carries some 80,000 clones, 90% to 95% recorded once. The data originate from a study of technical replicates of blood from a handful of donors. This TCR came from a human donor in good health. Specimen: T cells isolated from PBMCs. The chain recombines TRBV7-2 with TRBJ1-1; 7 bases match TRBD1. CDR3 sequence reads: CASSDREMMNTEAFF. The CDR3 nucleotides read TGTGCCAGCAGCGACAGGGAGATGATGAACACTGAAGCTTTCTTT.